This entry lists 15 T cell receptor beta chains sequenced from one sample in a study of beta chain features in type 1 diabetes. Sequenced material consisted of expressed TCRB transcripts (all of the isolated RNA was reverse transcribed). Clones were read by immunoSEQ multiplex PCR, and TCRdb kept only the in-frame ones, dropping some. The repertoire holds nearly 250,000 clones, with around 68% as singletons. Sequenced input: naive CD4+ T cells from blood. All receptors come from a man younger than 45 in good health.

The chain is built from TRBV4-1 and TRBJ2-1, with D possibly TRBD1 on 5 matching bases. Looked up from germline, CDR1 is MGHRA and CDR2 is YSYEKL. CDR3 length equals 14 residues. With 4 bases removed from V and 10 bases from J, the gap between germline ends came to 17 bases. The CDR3: CASSLGPGPGEQFF. CDR3 DNA sequence: TGCGCCAGCAGCCTCGGACCAGGGCCTGGAGAGCAGTTCTTC.

The V call is TRBV5-1, the J call TRBJ2-3, with D hard to call. Trimming stripped 0 bases from V and 0 bases from J, with 8 bases between. The CDR3 sequence is 15 residues long. Germline assignment: CDR1 SGHRS and CDR2 YFSETQ. The CDR3 loop is CASSLGHLSTDTQYF. The CDR3 region has the DNA TGCGCCAGCAGCTTGGGGCACCTTAGCACAGATACGCAGTATTTT.

This chain uses TRBV2 with TRBJ2-5; 9 bases are shared with TRBD2. Germline loops: CDR1 SNHLY, CDR2 FYNNEI. Trimming at V came to 8 bases and at J to 7 bases, leaving 5 bases not matched to a gene. The CDR3 extends over 12 amino acids. As DNA, the CDR3 is TGTGCCAGCCGACTAGCGGAACCGACCCAGTACTTC. It yields the protein CASRLAEPTQYF.

V and J are TRBV7-2 and TRBJ2-7; D possibly corresponds to TRBD1 (6 bases). Trimming took off 3 bases at V and 0 bases at J, with 9 bases between the two ends. The CDR3 spans 14 residues. Germline assignment: CDR1 SGHTA and CDR2 FQGNSA. The CDR3 nucleotides read TGTGCCAGCAGCTTTCAGGGGTACTCCTACGAGCAGTACTTC. Translation: CASSFQGYSYEQYF.

This clone was observed a few times. The chain combines TRBV30 with TRBJ2-3, with a weak D call TRBD2 (6 bases). This CDR3 comprises 15 residues. The V gene's germline CDR1 is GTSNPN and CDR2 SVGIG (reference sequence). V gave up 0 bases and J gave up 0 bases, with 10 bases separating them. The CDR3 sequence: CAWSVRGLSTDTQYF. DNA of the CDR3: TGTGCCTGGAGTGTACGGGGACTCAGCACAGATACGCAGTATTTT. Variable domain in full (rest from reference TRBV30 and TRBJ2-3): SQTIHQWPATLVQPVGSPLSLECTVEGTSNPNLYWYRQAAGRGLQLLFYSVGIGQISSEVPQNLSASRPQDRQFILSSKKLLLSDSGFYLCAWSVRGLSTDTQYFGPGTRLTVL.

In its sample, this clone was seen a few times. This chain connects TRBV25-1 to TRBJ2-5; TRBD1 or TRBD2 may be the D gene (5 bases each). This CDR3 is 13 amino acids long. V was trimmed by 8 bases and J by 0 bases, leaving 10 bases between them. Germline CDR1 MGHDK, CDR2 SYGVNS. The CDR3 DNA sequence: TGTGCCAGCTCGGGACGGTACCAAGAGACCCAGTACTTC. Amino acids: CASSGRYQETQYF.

The CDR3, as DNA: TGTGCCAGCAAGGACAGAACGGGTGAGACCCAGTACTTC. Its protein is CASKDRTGETQYF. The chain is built from TRBV25-1 and TRBJ2-5; the D gene is possibly TRBD1 (6 bases). From germline, CDR1 is MGHDK and CDR2 SYGVNS. The CDR3 consists of 13 residues. Between the trimmed V and J ends, which lost 7 bases and 5 bases, there was a span of 14 bases.

J is TRBJ2-5 and V is TRBV7-2, with D unclear. This CDR3 has 12 amino acids. V was trimmed by 5 bases and J by 1 base, leaving 5 bases between them. Germline V gene lookup returns CDR1 SGHTA and CDR2 FQGNSA. The CDR3 DNA reads as TGTGCCAGCAGCCCAACCCAAGAGACCCAGTACTTC. It encodes CASSPTQETQYF.

The chain joins TRBV29-1 to TRBJ1-1; no firm D call. V lost 2 bases and J 10 bases, leaving 14 bases between the germline ends. The CDR3 extends over 12 amino acids. Germline V gives CDR1 SQVTM, CDR2 ANQGSEA. CDR3 DNA sequence: TGCAGCGTTGAACGTGGGAATATCGGAGCTTTCTTT. Amino acid sequence: CSVERGNIGAFF.

V usage is TRBV7-9 and J usage is TRBJ1-1; D gene unclear. The germline CDR1 and CDR2 sequences are SEHNR and FQNEAQ (reference sequence). V gave up 2 bases and J gave up 1 base, with 8 bases separating them. This CDR3 spans 14 amino acids. This CDR3 reads CASSLSLGNTEAFF. The CDR3 coding sequence is TGTGCCAGCAGCTTATCTCTTGGGAACACTGAAGCTTTCTTT.

The V and J genes are TRBV25-1 and TRBJ2-6; D uncertain. V shed 5 bases and J shed 2 bases, with 4 bases lying between them. This CDR3 is 13 amino acids long. The germline V gene has CDR1 MGHDK and CDR2 SYGVNS. The CDR3 nucleotides read TGTGCCAGCAGTAACGCTGGGGCCAACGTCCTGACTTTC. This gives the protein CASSNAGANVLTF.

The V and J genes are TRBV14 and TRBJ2-5; D may match TRBD1 or TRBD2 (5 bases each). There are 14 residues in the CDR3. Germline-derived CDR1 and CDR2 are SGHDN and FVKESK. V was shortened by 2 bases and J by 3 bases, with 10 bases between the two germline ends. The CDR3 DNA follows: TGTGCCAGCAGCCAATTGGGACGGGAAGAGACCCAGTACTTC. Protein: CASSQLGREETQYF.

Here the CDR3 reads CAWSVDRSTEAFF. The CDR3 DNA is TGTGCCTGGAGTGTAGACCGGTCCACTGAAGCTTTCTTT. The chain has TRBV30 and TRBJ1-1; no definite D call. The germline V and J ends were trimmed by 0 bases and 4 bases, with 9 bases remaining between them. The germline CDR1 and CDR2 sequences are GTSNPN and SVGIG (reference sequence). The CDR3 is 13 amino acids.

This sequence joins TRBV15 and TRBJ2-7; tentatively, D is TRBD1 (6 bases). CDR3 length: 14 residues. Per germline, CDR1 LNHNV and CDR2 YYDKDF (reference sequence). Trimming took off 3 bases at V and 0 bases at J, with 9 bases between the two ends. The CDR3 DNA reads as TGTGCCACCAGCAGCTGGACAGACTCCTACGAGCAGTACTTC. Translated: CATSSWTDSYEQYF.

This clone has more than one count but fewer than ten. V usage is TRBV13 and J usage is TRBJ2-7, with 10 bases identical to TRBD2. Looked up from germline, CDR1 is PRHDT and CDR2 is FYEKMQ (reference sequence). The CDR3 runs to 13 residues. Losses at the gene ends were 5 bases for V and 4 bases for J; bases not matched to a gene: 2. CDR3 DNA: TGTGCCAGCAGCGGGACTAGCGATTACGAGCAGTACTTC. Its protein product is CASSGTSDYEQYF. The variable domain in full, with the rest retrieved from reference TRBV13 and TRBJ2-7, is AAGVIQSPRHLIKEKRETATLKCYPIPRHDTVYWYQQGPGQDPQFLISFYEKMQSDKGSIPDRFSAQQFSDYHSELNMSSLELGDSALYFCASSGTSDYEQYFGPGTRLTVT.